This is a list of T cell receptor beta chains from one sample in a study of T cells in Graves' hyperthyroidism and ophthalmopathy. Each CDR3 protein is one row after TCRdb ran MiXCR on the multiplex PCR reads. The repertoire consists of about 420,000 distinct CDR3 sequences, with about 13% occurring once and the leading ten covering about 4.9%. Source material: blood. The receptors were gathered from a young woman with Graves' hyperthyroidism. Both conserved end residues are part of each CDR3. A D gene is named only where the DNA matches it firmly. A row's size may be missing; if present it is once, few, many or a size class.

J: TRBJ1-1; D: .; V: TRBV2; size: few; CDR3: CASSESREGTAFF; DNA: TGTGCCAGCAGTGAGAGTCGAGAGGGAACAGCTTTCTTT
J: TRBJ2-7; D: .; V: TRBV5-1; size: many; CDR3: CASSLGGQYIYEQYF; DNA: TGCGCCAGCAGCTTGGGGGGACAATACATCTACGAGCAGTACTTC
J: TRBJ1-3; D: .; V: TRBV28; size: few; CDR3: CASSIRPSGNTIYF; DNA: TGTGCCAGCAGCATTAGACCCTCTGGAAACACCATATATTTT
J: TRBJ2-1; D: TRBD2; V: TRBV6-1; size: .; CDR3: CASSRGLAGAPSYNEQFF; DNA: TGTGCCAGCAGCCGAGGACTAGCGGGAGCCCCATCCTACAATGAGCAGTTCTTC
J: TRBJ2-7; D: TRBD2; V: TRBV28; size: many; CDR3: CASSLERREKLYEQYF; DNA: TGTGCCAGCAGTTTAGAAAGGCGGGAGAAGCTTTACGAGCAGTACTTC
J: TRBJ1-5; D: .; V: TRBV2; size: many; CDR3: CASCLLKRDQPQHF; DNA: TGTGCCAGCTGCTTGCTAAAACGGGATCAGCCCCAGCATTTT
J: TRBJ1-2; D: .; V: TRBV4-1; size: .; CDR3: CASSQDIRSGDHYGYTF; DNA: TGCGCCAGCAGCCAAGATATTCGGTCAGGGGACCACTATGGCTACACCTTC
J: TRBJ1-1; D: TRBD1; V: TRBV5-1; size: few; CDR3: CASSFHDRAAMNTEAFF; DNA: TGCGCCAGCAGCTTCCACGACAGGGCCGCGATGAACACTGAAGCTTTCTTT
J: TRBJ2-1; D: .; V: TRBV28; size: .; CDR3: CASRTGNYEQFF; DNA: TGTGCCAGCAGGACGGGGAATTATGAGCAGTTCTTC
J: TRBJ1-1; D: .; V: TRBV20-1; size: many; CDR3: CSAYRRSGTNTEAFF; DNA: TGCAGTGCTTATAGGAGATCCGGCACGAACACTGAAGCTTTCTTT
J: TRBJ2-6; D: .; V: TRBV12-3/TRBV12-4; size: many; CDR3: CASSSWTAPGANVLTF; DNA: TGTGCCAGCAGTTCGTGGACAGCTCCTGGGGCCAACGTCCTGACTTTC
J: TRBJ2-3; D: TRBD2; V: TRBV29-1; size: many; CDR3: CSVEDPALAGSTDTQYF; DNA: TGCAGCGTTGAAGATCCCGCCCTAGCGGGAAGCACAGATACGCAGTATTTT
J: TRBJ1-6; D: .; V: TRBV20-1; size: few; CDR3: CSAREGGSYNSPLHF; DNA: TGCAGTGCTAGAGAGGGGGGCTCCTATAATTCACCCCTCCACTTT
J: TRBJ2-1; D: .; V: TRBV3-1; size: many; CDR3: CASSSEGGPDHNEQFF; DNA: TGTGCCAGCAGCTCCGAGGGCGGACCAGACCACAATGAGCAGTTCTTC
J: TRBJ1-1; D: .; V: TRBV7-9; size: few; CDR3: CASSFLANTEAFF; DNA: TGTGCCAGCAGCTTTCTGGCGAACACTGAAGCTTTCTTT
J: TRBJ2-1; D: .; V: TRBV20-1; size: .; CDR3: CSAHRASSYNEQFF; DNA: TGCAGTGCTCACAGGGCCTCCTCCTACAATGAGCAGTTCTTC
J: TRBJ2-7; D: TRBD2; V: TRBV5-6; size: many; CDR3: CASSVTSGVLSYEQYF; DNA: TGTGCCAGCAGCGTGACTAGCGGGGTCCTCTCCTACGAGCAGTACTTC
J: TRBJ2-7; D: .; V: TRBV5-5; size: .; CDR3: CASSLGGLDSYEQYF; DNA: TGTGCCAGCAGCTTGGGAGGGCTGGACTCCTACGAGCAGTACTTC
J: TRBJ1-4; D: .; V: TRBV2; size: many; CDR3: CASNGSPGRNQNEKLFF; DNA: TGTGCCAGCAATGGATCCCCGGGACGCAACCAAAATGAAAAACTGTTTTTT
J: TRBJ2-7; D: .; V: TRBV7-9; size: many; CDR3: CASSLGQFYEQYF; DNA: TGTGCCAGCAGCTTAGGCCAGTTCTACGAGCAGTACTTC
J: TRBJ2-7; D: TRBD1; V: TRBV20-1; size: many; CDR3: CSANLWDSSYEQYF; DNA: TGCAGTGCTAACCTTTGGGACAGCTCCTACGAGCAGTACTTC
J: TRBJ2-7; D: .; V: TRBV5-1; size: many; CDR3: CASSLNRDYEQYF; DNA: TGCGCCAGCAGCTTAAACAGGGACTACGAGCAGTACTTC
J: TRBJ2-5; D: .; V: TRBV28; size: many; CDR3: CASSFTGSGETQYF; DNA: TGTGCCAGCAGTTTTACAGGGTCGGGGGAGACCCAGTACTTC
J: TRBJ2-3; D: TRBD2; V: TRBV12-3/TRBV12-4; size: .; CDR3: CASIRGASGIYTDTQYF; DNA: TGTGCCAGCATCCGTGGGGCTAGCGGGATTTACACAGATACGCAGTATTTT
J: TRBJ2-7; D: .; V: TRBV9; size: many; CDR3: CASSARGGPYEQYF; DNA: TGTGCCAGCAGCGCCAGGGGAGGGCCCTACGAGCAGTACTTC
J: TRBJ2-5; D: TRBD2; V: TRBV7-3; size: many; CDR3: CASSMGLAGQETQYF; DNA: TGTGCCAGCAGCATGGGACTAGCGGGACAAGAGACCCAGTACTTC
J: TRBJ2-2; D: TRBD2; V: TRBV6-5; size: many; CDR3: CASSYSSPLAGAPGELFF; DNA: TGTGCCAGCAGTTACTCCTCCCCTCTAGCGGGAGCTCCCGGGGAGCTGTTTTTT
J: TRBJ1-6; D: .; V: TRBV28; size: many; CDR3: CASSLGQPGKSPLHF; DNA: TGTGCCAGCAGTTTAGGGCAGCCAGGAAAATCACCCCTCCACTTT
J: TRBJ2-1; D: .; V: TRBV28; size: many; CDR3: CASSTQRYEQFF; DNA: TGTGCCAGCTCCACCCAGCGGTACGAGCAGTTCTTC
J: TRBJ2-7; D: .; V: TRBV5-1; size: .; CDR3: CASSQGPHYEQYF; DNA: TGCGCCAGCAGCCAGGGACCGCACTACGAGCAGTACTTC
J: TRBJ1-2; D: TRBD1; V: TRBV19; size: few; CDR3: CASSPHRDRGQVGYTF; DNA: TGTGCCAGTAGTCCCCACCGGGACAGGGGGCAGGTTGGCTACACCTTC
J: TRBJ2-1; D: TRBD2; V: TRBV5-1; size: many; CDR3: CASSPGTSGNNEQFF; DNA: TGCGCCAGCAGCCCGGGGACTAGCGGTAACAATGAGCAGTTCTTC
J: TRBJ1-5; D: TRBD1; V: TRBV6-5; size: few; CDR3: CASSSIQGLGQPQHF; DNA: TGTGCCAGCAGTTCCATACAGGGGTTGGGGCAGCCCCAGCATTTT
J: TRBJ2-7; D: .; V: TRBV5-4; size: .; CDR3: CASSFLDGGIEQYF; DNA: TGTGCCAGCAGTTTCCTCGACGGTGGGATCGAGCAGTACTTC
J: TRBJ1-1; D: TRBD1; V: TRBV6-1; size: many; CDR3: CASSEPGTGGQAFF; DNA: TGTGCCAGCAGCGAACCCGGGACAGGAGGACAAGCTTTCTTT
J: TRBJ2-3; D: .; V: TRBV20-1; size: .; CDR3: CSAADRGRAGGQTDTQYF; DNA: TGCAGTGCGGCCGACAGGGGGCGTGCGGGAGGGCAGACAGATACGCAGTATTTT
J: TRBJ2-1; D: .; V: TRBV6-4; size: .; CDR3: CASSVGDGAANEQFF; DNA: TGTGCCAGCAGTGTGGGGGACGGAGCGGCGAATGAGCAGTTCTTC
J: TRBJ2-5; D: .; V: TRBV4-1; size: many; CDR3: CASSQDLKGRETQYF; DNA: TGCGCCAGCAGCCAAGATTTAAAGGGTCGGGAGACCCAGTACTTC
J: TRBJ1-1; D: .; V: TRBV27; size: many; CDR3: CASSFQGVPTEAFF; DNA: TGTGCCAGCAGTTTTCAGGGCGTTCCTACTGAAGCTTTCTTT
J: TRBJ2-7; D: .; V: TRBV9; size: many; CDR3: CASSVGINYEQYF; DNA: TGTGCCAGCAGCGTAGGTATCAACTACGAGCAGTACTTC
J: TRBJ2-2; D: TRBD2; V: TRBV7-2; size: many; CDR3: CASSSKTSGLNTGELFF; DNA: TGTGCCAGCAGCTCAAAGACTAGCGGGCTGAACACCGGGGAGCTGTTTTTT
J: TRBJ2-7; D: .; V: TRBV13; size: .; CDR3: CASSPTGMTYEQYF; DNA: TGTGCCAGCAGCCCGACAGGAATGACCTACGAGCAGTACTTC
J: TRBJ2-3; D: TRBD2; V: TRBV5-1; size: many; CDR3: CASSLGLASADTQYF; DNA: TGCGCCAGCAGCCTGGGACTAGCCTCTGCAGATACGCAGTATTTT
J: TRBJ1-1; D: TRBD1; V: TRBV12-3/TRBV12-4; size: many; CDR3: CASDRVTEAFF; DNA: TGTGCCAGTGACAGGGTTACTGAAGCTTTCTTT
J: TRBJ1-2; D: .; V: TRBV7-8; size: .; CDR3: CASSPRRWGREGLYGYTF; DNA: TGTGCCAGCAGCCCACGCCGGTGGGGTCGTGAGGGGTTATATGGCTACACCTTC
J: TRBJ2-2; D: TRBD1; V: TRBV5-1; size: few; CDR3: CASSLLGQGAYTGELFF; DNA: TGCGCCAGCAGCTTGCTTGGGCAGGGGGCATACACCGGGGAGCTGTTTTTT
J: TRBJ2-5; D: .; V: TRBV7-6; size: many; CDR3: CASSFNPHPQETQYF; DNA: TGTGCCAGCAGCTTCAACCCCCACCCGCAAGAGACCCAGTACTTC
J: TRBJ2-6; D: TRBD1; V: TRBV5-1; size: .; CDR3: CASSLEGAGSGANVLTF; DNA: TGCGCCAGCAGCTTGGAGGGGGCGGGTAGTGGGGCCAACGTCCTGACTTTC
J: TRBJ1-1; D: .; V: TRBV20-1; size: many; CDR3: CSARGFLEAFF; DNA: TGCAGTGCTAGAGGGTTTTTGGAAGCTTTCTTT
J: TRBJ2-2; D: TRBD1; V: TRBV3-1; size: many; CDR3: CASSQTGTGAVTGELFF; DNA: TGTGCCAGCAGCCAGACCGGGACAGGGGCTGTCACCGGGGAGCTGTTTTTT
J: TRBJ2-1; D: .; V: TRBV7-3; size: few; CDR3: CASSLTARNNEQFF; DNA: TGTGCCAGCAGCTTAACGGCGAGGAACAATGAGCAGTTCTTC
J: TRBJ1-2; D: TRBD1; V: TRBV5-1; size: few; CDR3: CASSPYGQGSIHGYTF; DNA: TGCGCCAGCAGCCCCTACGGACAGGGGTCAATCCATGGCTACACCTTC
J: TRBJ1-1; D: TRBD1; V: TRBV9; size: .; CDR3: CASSVAGGGDTEAFF; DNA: TGTGCCAGCAGCGTAGCAGGGGGGGGGGACACTGAAGCTTTCTTT
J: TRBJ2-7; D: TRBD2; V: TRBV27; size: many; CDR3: CASSQGLVFYEQYF; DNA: TGTGCCAGCAGTCAAGGACTAGTTTTCTACGAGCAGTACTTC
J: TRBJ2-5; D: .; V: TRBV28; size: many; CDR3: CASRSGFQETQYF; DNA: TGTGCCAGCAGGAGCGGCTTCCAAGAGACCCAGTACTTC
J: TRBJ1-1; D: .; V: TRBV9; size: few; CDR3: CASSVTPLRGWGNTEAFF; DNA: TGTGCCAGCAGCGTAACACCCCTCCGGGGATGGGGGAACACTGAAGCTTTCTTT